The 17 T cell receptor beta chains below come from one sample, sequenced in a study of blood T cells in healthy people across ages. Primed by a sample-barcoded 5' primer and a J-beta primer mix, a second PCR proceeded for 7 to 11 cycles. TCRdb analysed the 5' RACE reads with MiXCR anew, one entry per CDR3 protein. Counted here are fewer than 750,000 distinct CDR3 sequences, about 45% occurring once; the ten biggest clones make up 20% to 25%. Sequencing was performed on blood. The source of these receptors is a man aged 80 or over in good health.

The chain recombines TRBV7-2 with TRBJ2-1; D unclear. The end of the DNA aligns better with TRBJ2-7, so the J call may be wrong. The CDR3 length is 17 residues. Germline loops: CDR1 SGHTA, CDR2 FQGNSA. CDR3 region: CASSLMGSMSSYNEQYF. The CDR3 DNA reads as TGTGCCAGCAGCTTAATGGGCTCAATGAGCTCCTACAATGAGCAGTACTTC.

This clonotype was seen once. The chain has TRBV18 and TRBJ2-1; D uncertain. CDR3 length: 16 residues. V was shortened by 1 base and J by 9 bases, with 19 bases between the two germline ends. CDR1 KGHSH and CDR2 LQKENI come from the germline V gene. CDR3 coding DNA: TGTGCCAGCTCACCACAGAGCCCGACGACCTGGAGTGAGCAGTTCTTC. Protein product: CASSPQSPTTWSEQFF.

The gene calls are TRBV7-9 and TRBJ2-3, with TRBD2 matching over 7 bases. CDR1 and CDR2 from the germline V gene are SEHNR and FQNEAQ (reference sequence). Trimming took 5 bases from V and 2 from J; bases not matched to a gene: 13. The CDR3 is 17 residues long. CDR3 sequence (DNA): TGTGCCAGCAGCCCATGGCTGGCGGGGGATGACACAGATACGCAGTATTTT. It encodes CASSPWLAGDDTDTQYF.

This clonotype has just a few counts. The chain employs TRBV6-2 or TRBV6-3 and TRBJ2-1, with 8 bases aligning to TRBD2. The V gene end was trimmed by 6 bases and the J gene end by 7 bases; junction bases not matched to a gene: 11. CDR3 length equals 15 residues. Germline CDR1 MNHEY, CDR2 SVGEGT. CDR3 in amino acids: CASSHQAGVLNEQFF. The CDR3 DNA is TGTGCCAGCAGCCATCAAGCGGGAGTCTTGAATGAGCAGTTCTTC.

The chain is built from TRBV2 and TRBJ2-1, with D possibly matching TRBD2 (6 bases). The J call is uncertain, as TRBJ2-7 better fits the DNA end. Germline V gene data show CDR1 as SNHLY and CDR2 as FYNNEI. CDR3 length: 15 amino acids. The CDR3 loop reads CASPPSARSYNEQYF. The CDR3 coding sequence is TGTGCCAGTCCACCTAGCGCCCGCTCCTACAATGAGCAGTACTTC.

This clonotype was detected only a few times. V is TRBV7-9 and J is TRBJ2-5; D is perhaps TRBD1 or TRBD2 (5 bases each). V shed 5 bases and J shed 5 bases, with 15 bases lying between them. This CDR3 region has 14 residues. Germline assignment: CDR1 SEHNR and CDR2 FQNEAQ (reference sequence). The DNA for the CDR3 is TGTGCCAGCAGCCGAAGCCGGGACCGGGAGACCCAGTACTTC. Translated, it gives CASSRSRDRETQYF.

This rearrangement joins TRBV25-1 to TRBJ2-7; 8 nucleotides align to TRBD1. Germline values: CDR1 MGHDK, CDR2 SYGVNS. V dropped 11 bases and J dropped 4; count of bases not matched to a gene: 7. This CDR3 is built from 12 residues. CDR3 in amino acids: CARWDRRYEQYF. CDR3 DNA: TGTGCCCGCTGGGACAGGCGGTACGAGCAGTACTTC.

The J gene is TRBJ2-1, the V gene TRBV20-1, with 11 positions matching TRBD2. V was clipped by 1 base and J by 0 bases; unmatched bases: 5. Germline-derived CDR1 and CDR2 are DFQATT and SNEGSKA (reference sequence). The CDR3 is 17 residues long. The CDR3 region has the DNA TGCAGTGCTAGAGTTGCTAGCGGGGGGAGCTCCTACAATGAGCAGTTCTTC. It yields the protein CSARVASGGSSYNEQFF.

The chain links TRBV2 to TRBJ2-3; 7 bases agree with TRBD2. Trimming cost V 4 bases and J 3 bases; bases outside gene matches: 7. Looked up from germline, CDR1 is SNHLY and CDR2 is FYNNEI. CDR3 length equals 15 residues. The CDR3 sequence is CASSVRAGETDTQYF. The DNA of the CDR3 is TGTGCCAGCAGTGTTAGGGCGGGAGAAACAGATACGCAGTATTTT.

This clonotype came up once. The V call is TRBV6-2 or TRBV6-3, the J call TRBJ2-7; TRBD1 aligns across 8 bases. Germline-derived CDR1 and CDR2 are MNHEY and SVGEGT. V trimming: 6 bases; J trimming: 0 bases; junction bases outside the gene matches: 10. The CDR3 covers 16 residues. Here the CDR3 reads CASRAGTGEISYEQYF. Here the CDR3 DNA reads TGTGCCAGCAGGGCCGGGACAGGCGAAATCTCCTACGAGCAGTACTTC.

The chain combines TRBV7-3 with TRBJ2-7, with D hard to call. The DNA end is a closer match to TRBJ2-5, so the J assignment may be wrong. The CDR3 length is 14 residues. Germline CDR1 reads SGHTA; CDR2 reads FQGTGA. The CDR3 protein is CASSPPRRGETQYF. The DNA of the CDR3 is TGTGCCAGCAGCCCGCCAAGGAGAGGAGAGACCCAGTACTTC.

This clonotype was seen a few times. The chain is built from TRBV24-1 and TRBJ2-5, with TRBD2 as a possible D gene (5 bases). Germline V gene data show CDR1 as KGHDR and CDR2 as SFDVKD. The CDR3 covers 15 residues. V was trimmed by 5 bases and J by 2 bases, leaving 14 bases between them. The CDR3 coding sequence is TGTGCCACCAGTGTGCGACTACCCGATCAAGAGACCCAGTACTTC. Translation gives CATSVRLPDQETQYF.

This clonotype was seen only a few times. The gene calls are TRBV25-1 and TRBJ1-2; D gene uncertain. This CDR3 spans 13 amino acids. Trimming took off 5 bases at V and 8 bases at J, with 15 bases between the two ends. Germline CDR1 MGHDK, CDR2 SYGVNS. CDR3 nucleotide sequence: TGTGCCAGCAGTCTCTCCAGCCGCCGGGGCTACACCTTC. This codes for CASSLSSRRGYTF.

This clonotype has at least ten counts. V gene TRBV29-1 combines with J gene TRBJ2-1; D ambiguous. The CDR3 runs to 10 residues. Germline-derived CDR1 and CDR2 are SQVTM and ANQGSEA. The ends were cut back, 8 bases at V and 5 bases at J, with 7 bases in the middle. The CDR3 spells CSSANNEQFF. DNA of the CDR3: TGCAGCTCCGCTAACAATGAGCAGTTCTTC.

V gene TRBV21-1 combines with J gene TRBJ2-7; TRBD1, as called in the table, went unchecked against the DNA. TRBV21-1 counts as a pseudogene. The CDR3 loop spans 15 amino acids. The CDR3 sequence: CASSRGTGKSYEQYF. The CDR3 region has the DNA TGTGCCAGCAGCAGAGGGACAGGGAAATCCTACGAGCAGTACTTC.

The table lists this clonotype with a few counts. This sequence joins TRBV28 and TRBJ2-1, with D unresolved. Germline V gene sequence: CDR1 MDHEN, CDR2 SYDVKM. The CDR3 is 15 residues long. Trimming stripped 1 base from V and 7 bases from J, with 14 bases between. This CDR3 reads CASSLFKARRNEQFF. Written as DNA, the CDR3 is TGTGCCAGCAGTTTATTTAAAGCTAGACGGAATGAGCAGTTCTTC.

The chain employs TRBV5-1 and TRBJ2-1; TRBD2 agrees at 9 bases. This CDR3 is built from 16 residues. The junction had 7 bases not matched to a gene; V was cut back by 0 bases and J by 6 bases. CDR1 SGHRS and CDR2 YFSETQ come from the germline V gene. In nucleotides, the CDR3 is TGCGCCAGCAGCTTGGGAATCCCAGCGGGAGGCAATGAGCAGTTCTTC. It yields the protein CASSLGIPAGGNEQFF.